This T cell receptor beta chain comes out of a study of shared clonotypes between healthy human individuals. This clone appeared once. At deep level, the assay was performed. Per the study methods: Without quality scores, immunoSEQ junctional reads could not be filtered like full-length reads. Sequencing used immunoSEQ multiplex PCR; TCRdb keeps in-frame clones, though not all of them. The D gene and trimming were derived from the DNA, and the V and J assignments and clone size from that table. The sample yields millions of clones, approximately 95% seen once. Looked up from germline, CDR1 is SNHLY and CDR2 is FYNNEI. This CDR3 comprises 12 residues. Trimming left V 5 bases short and J 2 bases short, with 5 bases between.

The chain is built from TRBV2 and TRBJ2-3; D uncertain. Material: naive CD4+ T cells from PBMCs. Subset defined: CD45RA+ positively selected. The source of this sequence is a man aged 18 to 29 in good health. Some clones in this sample may be carry-over from other donors' samples. The CDR3 sequence is CASSLITDTQYF. The CDR3 DNA reads as TGTGCCAGCAGTCTCATCACAGATACGCAGTATTTT.